This T cell receptor beta chain was observed in a study of cytomegalovirus exposure and HLA in healthy donors. The study sampled nominally healthy donors, though unrecorded immune exposures were likely. The germline gives CDR1 SEHNR, CDR2 FQNEAQ (reference sequence). The CDR3 loop spans 15 amino acids. Trimming took off 2 bases at V and 8 bases at J, with 18 bases between the two ends. The PCR contained 60 Vbeta and 13 Jbeta primers. Assay: immunoSEQ multiplex PCR; the TCRdb copy retains only in-frame clones and omits some. The specimen's table records some 200,000 clones. This receptor was identified in a boy aged 5-17 years in good health and CMV-seronegative. The sample taken for sequencing was PBMCs. The chain employs TRBV7-9 and TRBJ1-2; possibly TRBD1 for D (5 bases). The CDR3 reads CASSLPQDRHGGYTF. In DNA form, the CDR3 reads TGTGCCAGCAGCTTACCACAGGACCGGCACGGGGGCTACACCTTC.